The 26 T cell receptor beta chains in this list originate from one sample, sequenced in a study of response to subunit inactivated influenza vaccine. TCRdb analysed the RT-PCR reads with MiXCR anew, one entry per CDR3 protein. The top ten hold roughly 7.7% of the sample, which has about 240,000 distinct CDR3 sequences, more than 9% seen once. Sample: non-naive T cells sorted from PBMCs, taken 14 to 15 days before vaccination. These receptors were collected from a man in his fifties who received an inactivated influenza vaccine.

This clonotype was recorded many times. This sequence joins TRBV5-5 and TRBJ2-1, with 10 bases fitting TRBD2. The CDR3 is 17 amino acids. J lost 6 bases, V lost 0 bases, and 9 bases had no gene match. Germline values: CDR1 SGHKS, CDR2 YYEKEE (reference sequence). In nucleotides, the CDR3 is TGTGCCAGCAGCTTGGGGTCTCTAGCGGGAGCAGGCAATGAGCAGTTCTTC. Translating gives CASSLGSLAGAGNEQFF.

This clonotype turned up a few times. The chain carries TRBV7-8 and TRBJ1-2, with D possibly matching TRBD1 (6 bases). V lost 5 bases and J lost 11, with 18 bases in between. CDR1 SGHVS and CDR2 FQNEAQ come from the germline V gene. The CDR3 covers 13 residues. This CDR3 is CASSQNRGGRYTF. CDR3 bases: TGTGCCAGCAGCCAGAATCGCGGGGGGCGATACACCTTC.

The table lists this clonotype with a few counts. This sequence joins TRBV5-1 and TRBJ2-3, with D hard to call. Trimming took 0 bases from V and 3 from J, leaving 8 bases between them. The CDR3 runs to 14 residues. The germline CDR1 and CDR2 sequences are SGHRS and YFSETQ. The CDR3 DNA sequence: TGCGCCAGCAGCTTGGGCTCGGCAACAGATACGCAGTATTTT. As protein: CASSLGSATDTQYF.

There are a few counts of this clonotype. The J gene is TRBJ1-1, the V gene TRBV7-8; no reliable D call. The CDR3 is made up of 15 amino acids. Trimming stripped 1 base from V and 3 bases from J, with 12 bases between. Germline CDR1 reads SGHVS; CDR2 reads FQNEAQ. The CDR3 bases are TGTGCCAGCAGCTTAGTTGGTCTCTTGGACACTGAAGCTTTCTTT. Protein sequence: CASSLVGLLDTEAFF.

The chain links TRBV20-1 to TRBJ2-7; D gene ambiguous. V gave up 1 base and J gave up 0 bases, with 13 bases separating them. This CDR3 comprises 15 residues. Germline assignment: CDR1 DFQATT and CDR2 SNEGSKA (reference sequence). CDR3 bases: TGCAGTGCTAGAGCCCCGGGTATAAGCTCCTACGAGCAGTACTTC. It encodes CSARAPGISSYEQYF.

Remarks on this clonotype: The junction departs from germline at one end; a sequencing error may be responsible. DNA for the CDR3: TGTACCAGCTGTTTACCGACCCCACCTAAACGGATCCTCTCCTACGAGCAGTACTTC. Amino acid sequence: CTSCLPTPPKRILSYEQYF. V usage is TRBV12-3 or TRBV12-4 and J usage is TRBJ2-7; D is unresolved. This CDR3 is 19 amino acids long.

This clonotype was counted between two and nine times. This chain connects TRBV4-2 to TRBJ1-4; 7 nucleotides align to TRBD1. V shed 10 bases, J shed 5 bases, and the junction held 16 bases outside the gene matches. This CDR3 region has 16 residues. CDR1 is LGHNA, CDR2 YNFKEQ, per germline. The CDR3 bases are TGTGCCACCGGGACAGAGAAAATTTCGCGGAATGAAAAACTGTTTTTT. The encoded protein is CATGTEKISRNEKLFF.

The chain combines TRBV20-1 with TRBJ1-1, with D tentatively TRBD1 (6 bases). Germline V gene lookup returns CDR1 DFQATT and CDR2 SNEGSKA (reference sequence). This CDR3 region has 15 residues. V lost 3 bases to trimming and J lost 0 bases, with 14 bases between them. The CDR3 is CSARGLGGLNTEAFF. The CDR3 nucleotides are TGCAGTGCTAGGGGATTGGGGGGCCTGAACACTGAAGCTTTCTTT.

This clonotype came up many times. This chain connects TRBV13 to TRBJ1-2; 8 nucleotides line up with TRBD1. V was clipped by 5 bases and J by 8 bases; unmatched bases: 10. Germline CDR1 PRHDT, CDR2 FYEKMQ (reference sequence). CDR3 size: 14 residues. CDR3 in amino acids: CASSTTGGSGGYTF. The CDR3 DNA is TGTGCCAGCAGCACCACAGGGGGATCTGGGGGCTACACCTTC.

The V gene is TRBV4-1, the J gene TRBJ2-7, with 9 nucleotides matching TRBD2. The CDR3 is 18 amino acids. CDR1 is MGHRA and CDR2 is YSYEKL in the germline V gene. Unmatched junction bases numbered 15, after V lost 4 bases and J lost 2 bases. This CDR3 reads CASSPPTTSGANPYEQYF. The CDR3 DNA follows: TGCGCCAGCAGCCCCCCTACGACTAGCGGAGCGAACCCCTACGAGCAGTACTTC.

In nucleotides, the CDR3 is TGTGCCAGCAGGCTTTCACAGAACAATGAGCAGTTCTTC. It translates to CASRLSQNNEQFF. The chain is built from TRBV2 and TRBJ2-1; D uncertain. Per germline, CDR1 SNHLY and CDR2 FYNNEI. V dropped 6 bases and J dropped 5 bases, with 11 bases sitting between them. The CDR3 consists of 13 residues. Combining the CDR3 with reference TRBV2 and TRBJ2-1 gives the whole variable domain EPEVTQTPSHQVTQMGQEVILRCVPISNHLYFYWYRQILGQKVEFLVSFYNNEISEKSEIFDDQFSVERPDGSNFTLKIRSTKLEDSAMYFCASRLSQNNEQFFGPGTRLTVL.

This clonotype has only a few counts. The rearrangement uses TRBV6-1 and TRBJ1-6; D might be TRBD1 (6 bases). From germline, CDR1 is MNHNS and CDR2 SASEGT. V was shortened by 7 bases and J by 9 bases, with 10 bases between the two germline ends. This CDR3 contains 12 residues. CDR3 nucleotides: TGTGCCAGCAACGGACAGACTTCACCCCTCCACTTT. Translated: CASNGQTSPLHF.

Comment on this clonotype: Given a much more abundant clone one base away, this may be a read error. V gene TRBV11-3 combines with J gene TRBJ2-2; D gene unclear. Germline CDR1 SGHNT, CDR2 YENEEA. The CDR3 spans 13 residues. Trimming removed 5 bases at V and 8 bases at J, with 12 bases between. The CDR3 is CASSRNELGELFF. CDR3 nucleotide sequence: TGTGCCAGCAGCCGCAACGAGCTGGGGGAGCTGTTTTTT.

This clonotype was recorded at least ten times. The rearrangement links TRBV11-2 to TRBJ1-4; the D is unclear. From germline, CDR1 is SGHAT and CDR2 FQNNGV. Trimming took 5 bases from V and 8 from J, leaving 15 bases between them. This CDR3 spans 14 amino acids. CDR3 residues: CASSTAGPAEKLFF. The CDR3 DNA reads as TGTGCCAGCAGCACAGCCGGGCCAGCAGAAAAACTGTTTTTT.

This clonotype was seen a few times. Here the CDR3 reads CASSVAGLAETYEQYF. CDR3 in DNA: TGTGCCAGCAGCGTAGCAGGGCTAGCGGAGACCTACGAGCAGTACTTC. The chain couples TRBV9 to TRBJ2-7; TRBD2 matches at 7 bases. The trim removed 0 bases at V and 2 bases at J, leaving 8 bases unmatched. CDR1 is SGDLS, CDR2 YYNGEE, per germline. This CDR3 spans 16 amino acids.

The chain couples TRBV10-3 to TRBJ2-3; 8 nucleotides match TRBD1. The V gene end was trimmed by 4 bases and the J gene end by 1 base; junction bases not matched to a gene: 13. The CDR3 runs 18 residues. Per the germline V gene, CDR1 is ENHRY and CDR2 is SYGVKD. CDR3 DNA sequence: TGTGCCATCAGTGGAGGGGTTCGGACAGGGCACCGCACAGATACGCAGTATTTT. It yields the protein CAISGGVRTGHRTDTQYF.

This chain links TRBV9 with TRBJ2-1; the D gene is possibly TRBD2 (5 bases). CDR3 length equals 16 residues. The germline CDR1 and CDR2 sequences are SGDLS and YYNGEE. Trimming removed 4 bases at V and 7 bases at J, with 21 bases between. In nucleotides, the CDR3 is TGTGCCAGCAGCCCCAGAGGACTGGGCCAATGGAATGAGCAGTTCTTC. Residues: CASSPRGLGQWNEQFF.

This clonotype was seen repeatedly, ten times or more. The chain combines TRBV28 with TRBJ2-6; no reliable D call. This CDR3 contains 18 residues. Trimming pared 5 bases from V and 4 bases from J, leaving 21 bases between. The germline gives CDR1 MDHEN, CDR2 SYDVKM. Here the CDR3 DNA reads TGTGCCAGCAGTCCCAGGATTTTAGGCCTCCTCGGGGCCAACGTCCTGACTTTC. It yields the protein CASSPRILGLLGANVLTF.

This clonotype was observed a few times. The chain links TRBV7-2 to TRBJ1-1; D ambiguous. Germline V gives CDR1 SGHTA, CDR2 FQGNSA. This CDR3 is 13 amino acids long. Trimming removed 2 bases from V and 1 base from J, with 5 bases in between. The chain's CDR3 is CASSLSWNTEAFF. The DNA for the CDR3 is TGTGCCAGCAGCTTAAGTTGGAACACTGAAGCTTTCTTT.

This clonotype occurred a few times. The chain is built from TRBV20-1 and TRBJ1-4; no definite D call. The CDR3 sequence is 16 residues long. V was shortened by 0 bases and J by 7 bases, with 18 bases between the two germline ends. CDR1 and CDR2 from the germline V gene are DFQATT and SNEGSKA (reference sequence). The CDR3 loop reads CSAREGGVSFREKLFF. As DNA, the CDR3 is TGCAGTGCTAGAGAGGGCGGCGTATCGTTTCGTGAAAAACTGTTTTTT.

There are many counts of this clonotype. The chain recombines TRBV21-1 with TRBJ2-7. TRBV21-1 is a listed pseudogene. The CDR3 is 17 residues long. The CDR3 nucleotides are TGTGCCAGCAGCACCAATCGGCAACTCACATCCCCAGCCGAGCAGTACTTC. This encodes CASSTNRQLTSPAEQYF.

The V and J genes are TRBV6-2 or TRBV6-3 and TRBJ1-4; D call uncertain. V was pared by 2 bases and J by 0 bases, with 13 bases between. The CDR3 extends over 17 amino acids. Per the germline V gene, CDR1 is MNHEY and CDR2 is SVGEGT. CDR3: CASSYPREVATNEKLFF. The CDR3 DNA is TGTGCCAGCAGTTACCCAAGGGAGGTTGCAACTAATGAAAAACTGTTTTTT.

This clonotype was seen a few times. This chain joins TRBV20-1 and TRBJ1-2; 12 nucleotides line up with TRBD1. V lost 6 bases, J lost 5 bases, and 4 bases stayed unmatched. The CDR3 covers 13 residues. Looked up from germline, CDR1 is DFQATT and CDR2 is SNEGSKA (reference sequence). CDR3 DNA sequence: TGCAGTGCCGGGGACAGGGGGCATTATGGCTACACCTTC. Translated: CSAGDRGHYGYTF.

This clonotype has only a few counts. V and J are TRBV11-2 and TRBJ2-5, with D unclear. Germline lookup yields CDR1 SGHAT and CDR2 FQNNGV. There are 12 residues in the CDR3. V gave up 5 bases and J gave up 7 bases, with 11 bases separating them. Here the CDR3 DNA reads TGTGCCAGCAGCAGAGATAATTGGACCCAGTACTTC. It translates to CASSRDNWTQYF.

J is TRBJ2-3 and V is TRBV20-1; maybe TRBD2 (5 bases). CDR3 length: 15 amino acids. CDR1 and CDR2 (germline): DFQATT, SNEGSKA (reference sequence). V was clipped by 5 bases and J by 4 bases, with 19 bases between them. CDR3 sequence: CSAGRGGSFPDTQYF. The CDR3 DNA follows: TGCAGTGCTGGCCGGGGTGGGTCGTTCCCAGATACGCAGTATTTT.

This clonotype was recorded a few times. This chain links TRBV5-1 with TRBJ2-5; tentatively, D is TRBD1 (6 bases). The CDR3 loop spans 13 amino acids. Germline-derived CDR1 and CDR2 are SGHRS and YFSETQ. Trimming removed 6 bases at V and 5 bases at J, with 14 bases between. DNA for the CDR3: TGCGCCAGCACTATTCAGGGGACCGAGACCCAGTACTTC. As protein: CASTIQGTETQYF.